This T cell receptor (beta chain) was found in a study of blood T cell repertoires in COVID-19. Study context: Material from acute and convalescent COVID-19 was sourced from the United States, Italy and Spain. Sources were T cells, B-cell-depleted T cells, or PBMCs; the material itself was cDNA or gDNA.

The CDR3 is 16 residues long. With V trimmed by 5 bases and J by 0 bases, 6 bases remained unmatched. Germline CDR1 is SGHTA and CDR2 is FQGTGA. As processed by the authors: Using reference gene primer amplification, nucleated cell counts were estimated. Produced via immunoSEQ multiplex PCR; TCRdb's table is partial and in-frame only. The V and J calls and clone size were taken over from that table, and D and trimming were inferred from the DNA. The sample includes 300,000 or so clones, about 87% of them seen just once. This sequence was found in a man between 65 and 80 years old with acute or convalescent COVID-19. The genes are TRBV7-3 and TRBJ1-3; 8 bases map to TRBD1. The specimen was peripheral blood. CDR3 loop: CASSPRGTGSGNTIYF. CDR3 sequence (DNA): TGTGCCAGCAGCCCACGAGGGACAGGCTCTGGAAACACCATATATTTT. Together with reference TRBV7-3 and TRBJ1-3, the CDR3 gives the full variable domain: GAGVSQTPSNKVTEKGKYVELRCDPISGHTALYWYRQSLGQGPEFLIYFQGTGAADDSGLPNDRFFAVRPEGSVSTLKIQRTERGDSAVYLCASSPRGTGSGNTIYFGEGSWLTVV.